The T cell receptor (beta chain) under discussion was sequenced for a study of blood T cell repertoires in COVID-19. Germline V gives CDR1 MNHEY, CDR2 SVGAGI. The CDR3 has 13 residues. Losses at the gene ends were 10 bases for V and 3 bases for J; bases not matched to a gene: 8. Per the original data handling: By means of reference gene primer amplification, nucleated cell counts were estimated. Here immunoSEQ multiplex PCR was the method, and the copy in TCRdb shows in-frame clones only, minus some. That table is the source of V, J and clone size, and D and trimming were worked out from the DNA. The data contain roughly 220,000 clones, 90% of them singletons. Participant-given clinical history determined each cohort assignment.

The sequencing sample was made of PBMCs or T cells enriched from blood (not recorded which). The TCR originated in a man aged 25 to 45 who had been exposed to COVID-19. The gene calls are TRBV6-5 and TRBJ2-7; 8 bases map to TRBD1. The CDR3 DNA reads TGTGCCACCTTGGACAGGGAACGCTACGAGCAGTACTTC. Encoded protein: CATLDRERYEQYF.